The next 29 T cell receptor beta chains were all read from a single sample in a study of naive and memory T cell subsets (dated by TCRdb to about 2017). This specimen's treatment or condition label, per the study, means: skin biopsy from PPD injection site in Mantoux-positive individual. A robust, sensitive protocol for the amplification, sequencing and analysis of TCRs was described in the study, in which 3' ligation of a UMI-containing oligonucleotide to TCR cDNA was used. To prepare the library, UMI-ligation and nested PCR was applied. Sequencing took place on an Illumina MiSeq. The ligated cDNA was amplified in four rounds of PCR with nested alpha and beta constant region primers together with the SP2 primer. The public reads were reanalyzed by TCRdb: fastp trimming at Q25, MiXCR alignment, in-frame beta chains only. Records with the same CDR3 protein are collapsed into one entry carrying the most frequent genes and DNA. Recorded for this sample are 20,000 to 25,000 distinct CDR3 sequences; 6% of them occurred a single time. The top ten hold 6% to 8% of the sample.

Here the sequenced sample was skin, taken from a tuberculin skin test site. The receptors were sampled from an adult in good health.

On this clonotype itself: A read error may explain this, as a much larger clone is one base away. This chain uses TRBV29-1 with TRBJ1-1; the D gene is possibly TRBD1 (5 bases). The CDR3 is 13 amino acids. Germline V CDR1 and CDR2: SQVTM, ANQGSEA. The CDR3 DNA reads as TGCAGCGTTGACGGCATGGGGACCACTGAAGCTTCCTTT. Translation: CSVDGMGTTEASF.

The table lists this clonotype with many counts. This chain connects TRBV7-8 to TRBJ1-2; 10 bases line up with TRBD1. The germline V gene encodes CDR1 SGHVS and CDR2 FQNEAQ. The length of the CDR3 is 14 residues. With V trimmed by 5 bases and J by 5 bases, 5 bases remained unmatched. The CDR3 here is CASSPTGGRYGYTF. The CDR3 region has the DNA TGTGCCAGCAGCCCGACAGGGGGCCGGTATGGCTACACCTTC. Full variable domain (remainder filled in from reference TRBV7-8 and TRBJ1-2): GAGVSQSPRYKVAKRGQDVALRCDPISGHVSLFWYQQALGQGPEFLTYFQNEAQLDKSGLPSDRFFAERPEGSVSTLKIQRTQQEDSAVYLCASSPTGGRYGYTFGSGTRLTVV.

There are many counts of this clonotype. This rearrangement joins TRBV28 to TRBJ2-7; D remains ambiguous. The ends were cut back, 3 bases at V and 0 bases at J, with 12 bases in the middle. CDR1 is MDHEN and CDR2 is SYDVKM in the germline V gene. CDR3 length equals 15 residues. This CDR3 is CASSLSRWTSYEQYF. CDR3 nucleotide sequence: TGTGCCAGCAGTTTGAGTCGGTGGACCTCCTACGAGCAGTACTTC.

In this sample, this clonotype turned up many times. The chain couples TRBV27 to TRBJ2-3; possibly TRBD1 for D (5 bases). The V gene's germline CDR1 is MNHEY and CDR2 SMNVEV (reference sequence). The V and J ends lost 3 bases and 1 base respectively, with 8 bases between them. The CDR3 consists of 14 residues. CDR3 in DNA: TGTGCCAGCAGTTTCCAGGGCCGCACAGATACGCAGTATTTT. Its protein is CASSFQGRTDTQYF.

This clonotype occurred many times. In DNA form, the CDR3 reads TGCGCCAGCTCCGGGACAGCTAACTATGGCTACACCTTC. Encoded protein: CASSGTANYGYTF. J is TRBJ1-2 and V is TRBV4-1; the match to TRBD1 covers 7 bases. The CDR3 length is 13 residues. The V segment lost 8 bases and the J segment 0 bases; nucleotides outside the gene matches: 3. CDR1 is MGHRA, CDR2 YSYEKL, per germline.

Many counts were recorded for this clonotype. The V call is TRBV5-1, the J call TRBJ2-1, with D unclear. Germline CDR1 SGHRS, CDR2 YFSETQ. The CDR3 consists of 15 residues. Trimming took 3 bases from V and 0 from J, leaving 10 bases between them. CDR3 protein: CASSYYGDSYNEQFF. CDR3 sequence (DNA): TGCGCCAGCAGCTACTACGGCGACTCCTACAATGAGCAGTTCTTC.

The rearrangement joins TRBV20-1 to TRBJ2-7; 12 positions agree with TRBD2. The CDR3 is 15 amino acids. Losses at the gene ends were 1 base for V and 4 bases for J; bases not matched to a gene: 5. Per germline, CDR1 DFQATT and CDR2 SNEGSKA (reference sequence). In DNA form, the CDR3 reads TGCAGTGCTAGAGGACTAGCGGGAGTTGGGTACGAGCAGTACTTC. Protein sequence: CSARGLAGVGYEQYF.

This chain links TRBV29-1 with TRBJ2-2, with 8 positions matching TRBD2. The CDR3 consists of 13 residues. CDR1 is SQVTM, CDR2 ANQGSEA, per germline. The junction had 6 bases not matched to a gene; V was cut back by 4 bases and J by 8 bases. In DNA form, the CDR3 reads TGCAGCGTTGCCGGGACTAGTGTGGGGGAGCTGTTTTTT. Amino acid sequence: CSVAGTSVGELFF.

This clonotype was seen at least ten times. The chain has TRBV7-9 and TRBJ1-1, with D possibly TRBD1 on 5 matching bases. The CDR3 totals 15 residues. Looked up from germline, CDR1 is SEHNR and CDR2 is FQNEAQ (reference sequence). V was cut by 5 bases and J by 1 base, with 14 bases left in between. CDR3 in DNA: TGTGCCAGCAGCCAACGGGACGGTCAGAACACTGAAGCTTTCTTT. Protein: CASSQRDGQNTEAFF.

The table lists this clonotype with many counts. This rearrangement joins TRBV12-3 or TRBV12-4 to TRBJ2-7; the match to TRBD2 covers 8 bases. Losses at the gene ends were 0 bases for V and 3 bases for J; bases not matched to a gene: 7. The CDR3 extends over 16 amino acids. The DNA for the CDR3 is TGTGCCAGCAGTTTAGCGCAGGGACTAGTTTTCTACGAGCAGTACTTC. It translates to CASSLAQGLVFYEQYF.

This clonotype was seen many times. This chain joins TRBV4-3 and TRBJ2-7; possible D gene TRBD2, 6 bases. The V end was cut by 0 bases, the J end by 1 base, with 16 bases between. The CDR3 consists of 17 residues. The germline gives CDR1 LGHNA, CDR2 YSLEER. In DNA form, the CDR3 reads TGCGCCAGCAGCCAAGATGGGGCGGGGCGTGGATCCTACGAGCAGTACTTC. It translates to CASSQDGAGRGSYEQYF.

This clonotype was counted at least ten times. The gene calls are TRBV7-2 and TRBJ2-7, with 7 bases aligning to TRBD2. Germline V gene sequence: CDR1 SGHTA, CDR2 FQGNSA. V shed 5 bases and J 4 bases; nucleotides not matched to a gene: 11. This CDR3 spans 15 amino acids. CDR3: CASSLPGLPIYEQYF. In DNA, the CDR3 is TGTGCCAGCAGCCTTCCGGGACTACCAATATACGAGCAGTACTTC.

This clonotype came up many times. The gene calls are TRBV29-1 and TRBJ2-7; TRBD1 agrees at 7 bases. This CDR3 spans 12 amino acids. J lost 5 bases, V lost 6 bases, and 7 bases had no gene match. The germline V gene has CDR1 SQVTM and CDR2 ANQGSEA. CDR3 bases: TGCAGCGTCCATGACAGGGCCAACGAGCAGTACTTC. Protein product: CSVHDRANEQYF.

This clonotype was detected only a few times. The rearrangement joins TRBV28 to TRBJ2-7; D is possibly TRBD2 (5 bases). V gave up 6 bases and J gave up 3 bases, with 12 bases separating them. This CDR3 is built from 13 residues. Germline V lookup: CDR1 MDHEN, CDR2 SYDVKM. The CDR3 sequence: CASSYPAGYEQYF. The CDR3 DNA is TGTGCCAGCAGCTATCCCGCGGGCTACGAGCAGTACTTC. Using reference TRBV28 and TRBJ2-7 for the parts outside the CDR3, the full variable domain is DVKVTQSSRYLVKRTGEKVFLECVQDMDHENMFWYRQDPGLGLRLIYFSYDVKMKEKGDIPEGYSVSREKKERFSLILESASTNQTSMYLCASSYPAGYEQYFGPGTRLTVT.

This clonotype was recorded a few times. The chain combines TRBV7-9 with TRBJ2-6; D ambiguous. V dropped 1 base and J dropped 2 bases, with 6 bases sitting between them. CDR1 and CDR2 from the germline V gene are SEHNR and FQNEAQ (reference sequence). The CDR3 consists of 15 residues. CDR3 coding DNA: TGTGCCAGCAGCTTAGGGGTCCCTGGGGCCAACGTCCTGACTTTC. Its translation: CASSLGVPGANVLTF.

Ten or more counts support this clonotype. The chain is built from TRBV7-9 and TRBJ2-1, with D maybe TRBD2 (6 bases). Germline values: CDR1 SEHNR, CDR2 FQNEAQ (reference sequence). V was shortened by 2 bases and J by 7 bases, with 15 bases between the two germline ends. This CDR3 comprises 15 residues. DNA for the CDR3: TGTGCCAGCAGCTTACTACTGGCGGGGCGGAATGAGCAGTTCTTC. This translates into CASSLLLAGRNEQFF.

Only a few counts were recorded for this clonotype. This chain uses TRBV6-5 with TRBJ1-4; D not resolved. From germline, CDR1 is MNHEY and CDR2 SVGAGI. Trimming shortened V by 5 bases and J by 7 bases, and 8 bases separated the two germline ends. This CDR3 contains 12 residues. CDR3 residues: CASSPIGEKLFF. The CDR3 coding sequence is TGTGCCAGCAGTCCAATAGGTGAAAAACTGTTTTTT.

The V gene is TRBV30, the J gene TRBJ1-1; tentatively, D is TRBD1 (5 bases). There are 14 residues in the CDR3. Germline assignment: CDR1 GTSNPN and CDR2 SVGIG (reference sequence). V was shortened by 0 bases and J by 2 bases, with 10 bases between the two germline ends. The CDR3 loop is CAWSVTTVNTEAFF. CDR3 sequence (DNA): TGTGCCTGGAGTGTCACGACAGTTAACACTGAAGCTTTCTTT.

This clonotype was picked up many times. V is TRBV29-1 and J is TRBJ2-3; D remains ambiguous. Between the trimmed V and J ends, which lost 4 bases and 2 bases, there was a span of 13 bases. Germline V CDR1 and CDR2: SQVTM, ANQGSEA. CDR3 length equals 14 residues. The CDR3 sequence: CSVATDAFTDTQYF. CDR3 in DNA: TGCAGCGTTGCGACGGACGCGTTCACAGATACGCAGTATTTT.

This clonotype was counted ten times or more. The chain joins TRBV24-1 to TRBJ2-1, with D perhaps matching TRBD2 (5 bases). Per germline, CDR1 KGHDR and CDR2 SFDVKD. The CDR3 loop spans 16 amino acids. V lost 5 bases and J 2 bases, leaving 15 bases between the germline ends. The CDR3 DNA reads TGTGCCACCAGTGGTGTGGGAGACTTAGCCTACAATGAGCAGTTCTTC. Translating it yields CATSGVGDLAYNEQFF.

In its sample, this clonotype is medium-sized. The CDR3 protein is CASSRGRGPARLDSTGELFF. In nucleotides, the CDR3 is TGTGCCAGCAGCCGCGGACGGGGACCGGCTAGACTGGATTCAACCGGGGAGCTGTTTTTT. The V call is TRBV21-1, the J call TRBJ2-2; the listed D gene, TRBD1, was not tested against the DNA. TRBV21-1 is annotated as a pseudogene. This CDR3 spans 20 amino acids.

This clonotype is labeled as medium-sized (0.01 to 0.1%). The rearrangement joins TRBV20-1 to TRBJ2-1, with D tentatively TRBD2 (5 bases). From germline, CDR1 is DFQATT and CDR2 SNEGSKA (reference sequence). This CDR3 has 16 amino acids. Deletions cut 0 bases from V and 8 bases from J, with 20 bases between. This CDR3 is CSAREGGLGFGDEQFF. CDR3 coding DNA: TGCAGTGCTAGAGAGGGCGGACTCGGCTTTGGGGATGAGCAGTTCTTC.

This clonotype is labeled large (0.1 to 1%). The chain carries TRBV29-1 and TRBJ1-1; the match to TRBD1 covers 11 bases. CDR3 length: 12 residues. Germline CDR1 SQVTM, CDR2 ANQGSEA. Written as DNA, the CDR3 is TGCAGGACCGTGGGGACAGGGGGAGAAGCTTTCTTT. Its protein is CRTVGTGGEAFF.

The rearrangement links TRBV9 to TRBJ2-3; the D gene could be TRBD1 or TRBD2 (5 bases each). This CDR3 contains 16 residues. Per germline, CDR1 SGDLS and CDR2 YYNGEE. Trimming removed 6 bases from V and 4 bases from J, with 21 bases in between. This CDR3 reads CASNAGGPQMADTQYF. DNA for the CDR3: TGTGCCAGCAACGCTGGGGGACCTCAGATGGCAGATACGCAGTATTTT. Based on the CDR3 plus reference TRBV9 and TRBJ2-3, the full variable domain is DSGVTQTPKHLITATGQRVTLRCSPRSGDLSVYWYQQSLDQGLQFLIQYYNGEERAKGNILERFSAQQFPDLHSELNLSSLELGDSALYFCASNAGGPQMADTQYFGPGTRLTVL.

By frequency in the sample, this clonotype is medium-sized. J is TRBJ2-1 and V is TRBV4-1; tentatively, D is TRBD2 (6 bases). V lost 3 bases and J 2 bases, leaving 17 bases between the germline ends. The CDR3 contains 17 residues. Germline V lookup: CDR1 MGHRA, CDR2 YSYEKL. The CDR3 nucleotides read TGCGCCAGCAGCCAGATTGACTTGGGACTTACCTACAATGAGCAGTTCTTC. Its translation is CASSQIDLGLTYNEQFF.

This chain joins TRBV4-1 and TRBJ2-7; 11 nucleotides agree with TRBD2. This CDR3 contains 15 residues. Germline V gives CDR1 MGHRA, CDR2 YSYEKL. The junction had 4 bases not matched to a gene; V was cut back by 6 bases and J by 0 bases. CDR3 amino acids: CASRLGLAASYEQYF. The CDR3 DNA follows: TGCGCCAGCAGGCTGGGACTAGCGGCCTCCTACGAGCAGTACTTC.

The table lists this clonotype with many counts. This sequence joins TRBV5-1 and TRBJ1-1, with D perhaps matching TRBD1 (5 bases). Per germline, CDR1 SGHRS and CDR2 YFSETQ. The CDR3 loop spans 14 amino acids. With 6 bases removed from V and 0 bases from J, the gap between germline ends came to 12 bases. CDR3 nucleotide sequence: TGCGCCAGCACGGGGGTAGGGATGAACACTGAAGCTTTCTTT. This gives the protein CASTGVGMNTEAFF.

V gene TRBV7-2 combines with J gene TRBJ2-1; no clear D. Trimming took off 2 bases at V and 5 bases at J, with 1 base between the two ends. This CDR3 is 11 amino acids long. Germline values: CDR1 SGHTA, CDR2 FQGNSA. Written as DNA, the CDR3 is TGTGCCAGCAGCTTAAACAATGAGCAGTTCTTC. Translating it yields CASSLNNEQFF.

The chain employs TRBV20-1 and TRBJ2-1; D is ambiguous. Trimming pared 2 bases from V and 7 bases from J, leaving 0 bases between. CDR1 DFQATT and CDR2 SNEGSKA come from the germline V gene (reference sequence). This CDR3 comprises 9 residues. CDR3 nucleotides: TGCAGTGCTAGAAATGAGCAGTTCTTC. Protein sequence: CSARNEQFF.